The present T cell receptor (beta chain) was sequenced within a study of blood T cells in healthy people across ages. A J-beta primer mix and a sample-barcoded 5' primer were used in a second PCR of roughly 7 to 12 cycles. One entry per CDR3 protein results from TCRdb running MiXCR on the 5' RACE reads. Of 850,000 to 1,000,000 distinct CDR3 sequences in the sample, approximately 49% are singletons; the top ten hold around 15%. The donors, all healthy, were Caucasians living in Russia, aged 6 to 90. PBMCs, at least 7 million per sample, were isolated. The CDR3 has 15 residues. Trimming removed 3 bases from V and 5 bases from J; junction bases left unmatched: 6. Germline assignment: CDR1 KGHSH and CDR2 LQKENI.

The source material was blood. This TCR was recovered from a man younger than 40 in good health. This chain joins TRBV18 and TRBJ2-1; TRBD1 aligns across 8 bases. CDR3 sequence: CASSPRQGRNNEQFF. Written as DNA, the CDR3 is TGTGCCAGCTCACCCCGACAGGGGAGGAACAATGAGCAGTTCTTC.